This TCR beta chain originates from a study of blood T cells in healthy people across ages. General observations from the study: Estimates of total diversity, which came from one million sequenced T cells, were considered to be underestimates. Donors of long life had a larger count of naive CD4+ cells and greater diversity than aged donors.

Isolated per sample were at least 7 million PBMCs. In its sample, this clonotype was seen once. Its antigen remains unknown. Germline assignment: CDR1 SNHLY and CDR2 FYNNEI. The CDR3 is made up of 14 amino acids. Next came a second PCR, run for roughly 6 to 11 cycles, which used a sample-barcoded 5' primer along with a J-beta primer mix. The template-switch adaptor, which had 12 random nucleotides, put a tag on each cDNA molecule. TCRdb re-called the 5' RACE reads with MiXCR, one entry per CDR3 protein. The top ten hold 10% to 15% of the sample, which has 800,000 to 950,000 distinct CDR3 sequences, approximately 35% seen once.

The rearrangement links TRBV2 to TRBJ2-4; 10 bases are a match to TRBD2. Gene TRBJ2-7 matches the end of the DNA better, so the J call may be wrong. Material for sequencing was blood. This TCR derives from a young man in good health. For the CDR3, the DNA is TGTGCCAGCAGTGCTAGCGGGAGACTCTACGAGCAGTACTTC. Protein sequence: CASSASGRLYEQYF.